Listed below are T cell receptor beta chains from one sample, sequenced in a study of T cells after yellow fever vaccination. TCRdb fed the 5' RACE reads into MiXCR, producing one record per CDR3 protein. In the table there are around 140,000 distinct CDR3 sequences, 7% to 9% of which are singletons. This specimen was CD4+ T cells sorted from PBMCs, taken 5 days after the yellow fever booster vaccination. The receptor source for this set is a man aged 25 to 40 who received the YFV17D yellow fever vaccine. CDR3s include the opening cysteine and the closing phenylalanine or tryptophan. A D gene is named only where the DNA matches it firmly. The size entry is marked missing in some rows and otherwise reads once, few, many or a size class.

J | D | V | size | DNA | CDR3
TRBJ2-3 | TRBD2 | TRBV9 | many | TGTGCCAGCAGCGTCAGGGGGACTAGCGCCACGAATACGCAGTATTTT | CASSVRGTSATNTQYF
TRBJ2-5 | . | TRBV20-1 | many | TGCAGTGCGGGGGAGAGTACGGAGACCCAGTACTTC | CSAGESTETQYF
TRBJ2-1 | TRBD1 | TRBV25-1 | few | TGTGCCAGCAGTGTAGGGGGCTTTGCTGAGCAGTTCTTC | CASSVGGFAEQFF
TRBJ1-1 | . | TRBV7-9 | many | TGTGCCAGCAGCTCCCCCGGGTGGGGCACTGAAGCTTTCTTT | CASSSPGWGTEAFF
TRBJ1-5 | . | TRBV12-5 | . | TGTGCTAGTGGTGCCCGGGAAAGTACGGGCAATCAGCCCCAGCATTTT | CASGARESTGNQPQHF
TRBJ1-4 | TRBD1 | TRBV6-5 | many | TGTGCCAGCAGCAGACAGGGGGAAAAACTGTTTTTT | CASSRQGEKLFF
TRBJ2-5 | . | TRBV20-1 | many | TGCAGTGCTAGAGCCCCACAAAGCCAAGAGACCCAGTACTTC | CSARAPQSQETQYF
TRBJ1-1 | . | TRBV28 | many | TGTGCCAGCAGTTTCGGCACCTTGAACACTGAAGCTTTCTTT | CASSFGTLNTEAFF
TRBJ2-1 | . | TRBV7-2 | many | TGTGCCAGCAGCTTAGGACGGTACAATGAGCAGTTCTTC | CASSLGRYNEQFF
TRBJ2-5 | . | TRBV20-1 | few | TGCAGTGCCCCGCCCAGGTCAGGCCCCGTGGAGACCCAGTACTTC | CSAPPRSGPVETQYF
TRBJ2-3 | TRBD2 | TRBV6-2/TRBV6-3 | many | TGTGCCAGCAGTTTCTCAGCGGGAAAGGATACAGATACGCAGTATTTT | CASSFSAGKDTDTQYF
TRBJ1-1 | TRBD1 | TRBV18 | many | TGTGCCAGCTCACCATACACAGGGGCAGGCACTGAAGCTTTCTTT | CASSPYTGAGTEAFF
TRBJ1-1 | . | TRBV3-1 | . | TGTGCCAGCAGCCCTGATGGGAACACTGAAGCTTTCTTT | CASSPDGNTEAFF
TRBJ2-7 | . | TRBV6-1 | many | TGTGCCAGCAGTGTCTCGGGACCGACGACCTACGAGCAGTACTTC | CASSVSGPTTYEQYF
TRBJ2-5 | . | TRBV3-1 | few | TGTGCCAGCAGCCACGAAGATTTCCTCCGGGAGACCCAGTACTTC | CASSHEDFLRETQYF
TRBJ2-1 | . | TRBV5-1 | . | TGCGCCAGCAGCTTGGAACTCACGGGTGAGCAGTTCTTC | CASSLELTGEQFF
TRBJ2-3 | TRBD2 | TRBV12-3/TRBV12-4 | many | TGTGCCAGCACCCGTCAGCAGGGAGGGACAGATACGCAGTATTTT | CASTRQQGGTDTQYF
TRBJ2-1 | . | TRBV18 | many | TGTGCCAGCTCACCTACTTTGGAAAATGAGCAGTTCTTC | CASSPTLENEQFF
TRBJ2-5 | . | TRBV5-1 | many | TGCGCCAGCAGCTCACAGGGTTTGAAAGAGACCCAGTACTTC | CASSSQGLKETQYF
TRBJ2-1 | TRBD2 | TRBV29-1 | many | TGCAGCGGCACTAGCGGGAGAATCCGGAATGAGCAGTTCTTC | CSGTSGRIRNEQFF
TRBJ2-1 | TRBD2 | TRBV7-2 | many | TGTGCCAGCAGCATCATTTCTAGCGGCTACAATGAGCAGTTCTTC | CASSIISSGYNEQFF
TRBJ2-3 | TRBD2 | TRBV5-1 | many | TGCGCCAGCAGCTTTCAGGGGTCGGCGAGCGGGAGTGATACGCAGTATTTT | CASSFQGSASGSDTQYF
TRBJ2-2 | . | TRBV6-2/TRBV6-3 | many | TGTGCCAGCAGTTATCGAGTAGCAGGGGACGGGGAGCTGTTTTTT | CASSYRVAGDGELFF
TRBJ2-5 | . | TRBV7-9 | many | TGTGCCAGCAGCATTCCGGACGGCGGGCAAGAGACCCAGTACTTC | CASSIPDGGQETQYF
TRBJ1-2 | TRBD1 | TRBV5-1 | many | TGCGCCAGCAGCATAGGACAGGGGTCCTATGGCTACACCTTC | CASSIGQGSYGYTF
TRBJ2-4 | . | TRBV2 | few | TGTGCCAGCAGTGAAGCCCGGAAAAAAAACATTCAGTACTTC | CASSEARKKNIQYF
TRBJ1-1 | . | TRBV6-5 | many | TGTGCCAGCAGTTACTCCTCTACCCTAATTCGGAACACTGAAGCTTTCTTT | CASSYSSTLIRNTEAFF
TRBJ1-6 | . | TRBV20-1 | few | TGCAGTGCTAGAGATCCGGGGGCCTATAATTCACCCCTCCACTTT | CSARDPGAYNSPLHF
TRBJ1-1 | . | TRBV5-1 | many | TGCGCCAGCAGGGGAGTACGGAACACTGAAGCTTTCTTT | CASRGVRNTEAFF
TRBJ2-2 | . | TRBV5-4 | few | TGTGCCAGCAGACGGGACGCAGACACCGGGGAGCTGTTTTTT | CASRRDADTGELFF
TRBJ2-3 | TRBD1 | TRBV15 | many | TGTGCCACCAGCGGCGGGACAGGGCAACCAGATACGCAGTATTTT | CATSGGTGQPDTQYF
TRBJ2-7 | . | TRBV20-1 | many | TGCAGTGCTAGTGGGGGGCACTACGAGCAGTACTTC | CSASGGHYEQYF
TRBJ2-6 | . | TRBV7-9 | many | TGTGCCAGCAGCCCGGACTTAGGATTCTCTGGGGCCAACGTCCTGACTTTC | CASSPDLGFSGANVLTF
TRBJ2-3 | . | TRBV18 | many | TGTGCCAGCTCAACGGTTTTAGCGTCCTTCAGCACAGATACGCAGTATTTT | CASSTVLASFSTDTQYF
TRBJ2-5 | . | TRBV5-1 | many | TGCGCCAGCAGCTCCTACCACCAAGAGACCCAGTACTTC | CASSSYHQETQYF
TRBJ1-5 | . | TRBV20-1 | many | TGCAGTGCTAGAGGGGGTCCTAGCAATCAGCCCCAGCATTTT | CSARGGPSNQPQHF
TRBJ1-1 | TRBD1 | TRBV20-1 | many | TGCAGTGCTCTCCGGGACAGGGCTTTGAGGACTGAAGCTTTCTTT | CSALRDRALRTEAFF
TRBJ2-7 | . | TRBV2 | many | TGTGCCAGCAGTGAAAGGACTTCCCAGCAGGGCGAGCAGTACTTC | CASSERTSQQGEQYF
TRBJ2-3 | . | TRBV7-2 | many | TGTGCCAGCAGCGGGTTCAGGGATACGCAGTATTTT | CASSGFRDTQYF
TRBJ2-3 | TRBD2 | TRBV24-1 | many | TGTGCCACCACCGCGGGGGTAGCGGTCACAGATACGCAGTATTTT | CATTAGVAVTDTQYF
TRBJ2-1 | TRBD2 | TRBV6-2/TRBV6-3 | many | TGTGCCAGCAGCCCATTAGGGACTAGCTCCGTTTTCTTC | CASSPLGTSSVFF
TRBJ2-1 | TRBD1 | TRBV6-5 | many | TGTGCCAGCAGTCCTTCTGCCGGGACAGGGTTTGAGCAGTTCTTC | CASSPSAGTGFEQFF
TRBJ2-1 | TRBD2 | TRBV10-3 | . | TGTGCCATCAGTGAGCGGGAGGCCCGCTACAATGAGCAGTTCTTC | CAISEREARYNEQFF
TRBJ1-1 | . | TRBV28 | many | TGTGCCAGCGTTAGTTGGACTGAAGCTTTCTTT | CASVSWTEAFF
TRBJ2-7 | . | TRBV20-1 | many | TGCAGTGCTAGGCGGCCCTTGTTGGGCGAGCAGTACTTC | CSARRPLLGEQYF
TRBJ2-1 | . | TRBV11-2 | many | TGTGCCAGCAGCCCCCCGAACTACAATGAGCAGTTCTTC | CASSPPNYNEQFF
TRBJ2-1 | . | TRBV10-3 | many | TGTGCCATCAGCCGGGACATCTACAATGAGCAGTTCTTC | CAISRDIYNEQFF
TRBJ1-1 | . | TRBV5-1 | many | TGCGCCAGCAGCTTGACCCAGCAGGGGACTTACACTGAAGCTTTCTTT | CASSLTQQGTYTEAFF